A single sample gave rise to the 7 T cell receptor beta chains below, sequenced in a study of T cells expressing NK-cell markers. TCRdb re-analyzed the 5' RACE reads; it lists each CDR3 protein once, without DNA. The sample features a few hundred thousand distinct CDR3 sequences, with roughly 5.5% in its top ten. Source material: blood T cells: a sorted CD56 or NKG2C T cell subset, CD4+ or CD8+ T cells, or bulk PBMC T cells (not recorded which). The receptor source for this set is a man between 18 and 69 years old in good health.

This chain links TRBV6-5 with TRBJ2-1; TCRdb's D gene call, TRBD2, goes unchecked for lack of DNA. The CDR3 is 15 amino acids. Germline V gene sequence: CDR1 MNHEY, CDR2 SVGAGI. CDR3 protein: CASSSSSGEYNEQFF.

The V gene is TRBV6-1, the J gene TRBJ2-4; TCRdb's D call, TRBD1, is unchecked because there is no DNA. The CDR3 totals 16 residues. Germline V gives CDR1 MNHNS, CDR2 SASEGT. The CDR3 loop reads CASSTGVAIAKNIQYF.

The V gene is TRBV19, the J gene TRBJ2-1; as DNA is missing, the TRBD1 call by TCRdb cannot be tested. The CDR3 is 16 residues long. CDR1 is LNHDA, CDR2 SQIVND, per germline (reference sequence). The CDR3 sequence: CASSNRGRPAFNEQFF.

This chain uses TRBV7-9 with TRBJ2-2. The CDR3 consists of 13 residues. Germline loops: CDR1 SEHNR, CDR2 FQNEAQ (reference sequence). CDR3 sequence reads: CASSRGDTGELFF.

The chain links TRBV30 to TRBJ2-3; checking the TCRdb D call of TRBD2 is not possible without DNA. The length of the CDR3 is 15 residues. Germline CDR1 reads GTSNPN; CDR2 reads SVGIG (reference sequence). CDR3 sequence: CAWSGGLAGANTQYF.

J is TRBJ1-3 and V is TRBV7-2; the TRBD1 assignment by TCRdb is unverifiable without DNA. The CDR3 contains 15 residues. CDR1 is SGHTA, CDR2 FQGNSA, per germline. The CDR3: CASSVEPRGGNTIYF.

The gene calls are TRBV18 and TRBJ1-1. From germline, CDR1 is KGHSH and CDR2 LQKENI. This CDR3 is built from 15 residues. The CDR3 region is CASSSTLQMNTEAFF.